The 23 T cell receptor beta chains below were found in one sample sequenced in a study of cytomegalovirus exposure and HLA in healthy donors. This PCR relied on a set of 60 Vbeta primers and 13 Jbeta primers. Assay: immunoSEQ multiplex PCR; the TCRdb copy retains only in-frame clones and omits some. In the table there are 100,000 to 150,000 clones, around 70% of which are singletons. Sequencing was carried out using PBMCs. All receptors come from a woman in her forties in good health and CMV-seropositive.

This chain links TRBV29-1 with TRBJ2-7, with 9 bases fitting TRBD1. The CDR3 consists of 13 residues. After removal of 5 bases from V and 4 bases from J, the junction contained 6 bases not matched to a gene. Germline assignment: CDR1 SQVTM and CDR2 ANQGSEA. CDR3 coding DNA: TGCAGCGTTCTATGGGACAGGGATTACGAGCAGTACTTC. It encodes CSVLWDRDYEQYF.

This clone was recorded a few times. V and J are TRBV4-3 and TRBJ2-1, with TRBD2 matching 12 bases. This CDR3 spans 16 amino acids. Germline V gene sequence: CDR1 LGHNA, CDR2 YSLEER. V shed 4 bases and J 3 bases; nucleotides not matched to a gene: 4. The CDR3 is CASSPASGGDYNEQFF. For the CDR3, the DNA is TGCGCCAGCAGCCCGGCTAGCGGGGGGGACTACAATGAGCAGTTCTTC.

This clone was observed a few times. V gene TRBV28 combines with J gene TRBJ1-2; TRBD1 aligns across 7 bases. V gave up 1 base and J gave up 2 bases; unmatched junction bases: 10. Per germline, CDR1 MDHEN and CDR2 SYDVKM. This CDR3 is 17 amino acids long. The CDR3 loop is CASSLSLGGEINYGYTF. The DNA of the CDR3 is TGTGCCAGCAGTTTATCCCTAGGGGGCGAGATAAACTATGGCTACACCTTC.

The rearrangement links TRBV2 to TRBJ1-2, with 10 bases lining up with TRBD1. From germline, CDR1 is SNHLY and CDR2 FYNNEI. The CDR3 runs 19 residues. Trimming cost V 7 bases and J 2 bases; bases outside gene matches: 19. CDR3 sequence: CASTLALFGTGEFNYGYTF. CDR3 coding DNA: TGTGCCAGCACCTTGGCATTATTCGGGACAGGGGAATTCAACTATGGCTACACCTTC. Full variable domain (outside the CDR3, taken from reference TRBV2 and TRBJ1-2): EPEVTQTPSHQVTQMGQEVILRCVPISNHLYFYWYRQILGQKVEFLVSFYNNEISEKSEIFDDQFSVERPDGSNFTLKIRSTKLEDSAMYFCASTLALFGTGEFNYGYTFGSGTRLTVV.

The rearrangement joins TRBV9 to TRBJ2-3; TRBD2 agrees at 8 bases. V was pared by 4 bases and J by 0 bases, with 1 base of the junction left unmatched. The CDR3 has 14 residues. Germline V gene sequence: CDR1 SGDLS, CDR2 YYNGEE. The CDR3, as DNA: TGTGCCAGCAGCCCGGGGGGGAGCACAGATACGCAGTATTTT. It codes for CASSPGGSTDTQYF.

The rearrangement uses TRBV5-1 and TRBJ1-2; D not resolved. The CDR3 is 15 amino acids. With 2 bases removed from V and 4 bases from J, the gap between germline ends came to 15 bases. Germline V CDR1 and CDR2: SGHRS, YFSETQ. CDR3 loop: CASSFPVPRGYGYTF. DNA of the CDR3: TGCGCCAGCAGCTTTCCCGTGCCTCGGGGCTATGGCTACACCTTC. Supplemented by reference TRBV5-1 and TRBJ1-2, the full variable domain reads KAGVTQTPRYLIKTRGQQVTLSCSPISGHRSVSWYQQTPGQGLQFLFEYFSETQRNKGNFPGRFSGRQFSNSRSEMNVSTLELGDSALYLCASSFPVPRGYGYTFGSGTRLTVV.

The table lists this clone with a count of one. This rearrangement joins TRBV6-5 to TRBJ1-1, with a weak D call TRBD1 (5 bases). Looked up from germline, CDR1 is MNHEY and CDR2 is SVGAGI. This CDR3 contains 12 residues. V shed 4 bases and J shed 10 bases, with 13 bases lying between them. CDR3 sequence: CASSSGGVGAFF. In DNA form, the CDR3 reads TGTGCCAGCAGTTCCGGGGGAGTGGGAGCTTTCTTT.

The chain couples TRBV7-8 to TRBJ1-5; no reliable D call. CDR1 is SGHVS, CDR2 FQNEAQ, per germline. Trimming removed 5 bases from V and 9 bases from J, with 8 bases in between. The CDR3 has 11 amino acids. CDR3 protein: CASSLRGPQHF. CDR3 sequence (DNA): TGTGCCAGCAGCCTCCGGGGGCCCCAGCATTTT.

This sequence joins TRBV10-3 and TRBJ2-3, with 7 bases fitting TRBD2. The germline CDR1 and CDR2 sequences are ENHRY and SYGVKD. V gave up 4 bases and J gave up 2 bases; unmatched junction bases: 6. The length of the CDR3 is 15 residues. The CDR3 sequence is CAISGLAELTDTQYF. CDR3 nucleotide sequence: TGTGCCATCAGTGGGCTAGCGGAGCTCACAGATACGCAGTATTTT.

The chain's CDR3 is CASSPDRGRLGGYTF. The CDR3 DNA reads as TGTGCCAGCAGCCCGGACAGGGGGCGACTTGGTGGCTACACCTTC. The chain employs TRBV7-2 and TRBJ1-2; 11 bases fit TRBD1. The CDR3 is 15 residues long. Germline assignment: CDR1 SGHTA and CDR2 FQGNSA. V trimming: 5 bases; J trimming: 7 bases; junction bases outside the gene matches: 9.

This rearrangement joins TRBV9 to TRBJ2-1; possible D gene TRBD1, 6 bases. Between the trimmed V and J ends, which lost 3 bases and 7 bases, there was a span of 8 bases. CDR1 is SGDLS and CDR2 is YYNGEE in the germline V gene. CDR3 length: 12 amino acids. The CDR3 loop reads CASSAGENEQFF. In DNA, the CDR3 is TGTGCCAGCAGCGCAGGGGAAAATGAGCAGTTCTTC.

V and J are TRBV5-1 and TRBJ2-2; TRBD1 aligns across 8 bases. V lost 5 bases and J lost 3; bases outside the gene matches: 3. This CDR3 has 14 residues. Germline loops: CDR1 SGHRS, CDR2 YFSETQ. This chain's CDR3 is CASRTGDDTGELFF. For the CDR3, the DNA is TGCGCCAGCAGGACAGGGGACGACACCGGGGAGCTGTTTTTT.

The chain joins TRBV5-1 to TRBJ2-1, with 7 positions matching TRBD2. Germline V gene sequence: CDR1 SGHRS, CDR2 YFSETQ. Germline trimming cut 4 bases from V and 6 bases from J; bases unmatched to any gene: 4. The CDR3 contains 13 residues. DNA for the CDR3: TGCGCCAGCAGCCCCGGACTAGTCAATGAGCAGTTCTTC. It encodes CASSPGLVNEQFF.

On this clone: This same CDR3 is encoded by further DNA sequences in the sample. This chain's CDR3 is CASSVDLAGGYNEQFF. The CDR3 DNA is TGTGCCAGCAGCGTAGACCTAGCGGGGGGATACAATGAGCAGTTCTTC. The chain joins TRBV9 to TRBJ2-1, with 11 bases fitting TRBD2. The V gene end was trimmed by 0 bases and the J gene end by 4 bases; junction bases not matched to a gene: 3. This CDR3 is built from 16 residues. Germline CDR1 reads SGDLS; CDR2 reads YYNGEE.

The chain links TRBV2 to TRBJ2-5; TRBD1 matches at 11 bases. This CDR3 has 15 amino acids. Germline V lookup: CDR1 SNHLY, CDR2 FYNNEI. V shed 4 bases, J shed 4 bases, and the junction held 5 bases outside the gene matches. The chain's CDR3 is CASSAPGQGGETQYF. DNA for the CDR3: TGTGCCAGCAGTGCCCCGGGACAGGGGGGAGAGACCCAGTACTTC.

The chain couples TRBV13 to TRBJ1-2, with D possibly TRBD1 on 5 matching bases. Trimming removed 5 bases from V and 1 base from J, with 11 bases in between. There are 14 residues in the CDR3. Looked up from germline, CDR1 is PRHDT and CDR2 is FYEKMQ (reference sequence). The CDR3 DNA is TGTGCCAGCAGCCCGCCCCAGGGTAACTATGGCTACACCTTC. This encodes CASSPPQGNYGYTF. Drawing the rest from reference TRBV13 and TRBJ1-2, the complete variable domain is AAGVIQSPRHLIKEKRETATLKCYPIPRHDTVYWYQQGPGQDPQFLISFYEKMQSDKGSIPDRFSAQQFSDYHSELNMSSLELGDSALYFCASSPPQGNYGYTFGSGTRLTVV.

As regards this clone: This sample includes further DNA sequences coding for the same CDR3. The V gene is TRBV5-1, the J gene TRBJ2-7; 8 bases fit TRBD1. V was pared by 4 bases and J by 0 bases, with 3 bases of the junction left unmatched. The CDR3 has 14 residues. The V gene's germline CDR1 is SGHRS and CDR2 YFSETQ. The CDR3 loop is CASSPTGGSYEQYF. The CDR3 DNA follows: TGCGCCAGCAGCCCCACAGGGGGCTCCTACGAGCAGTACTTC.

The genes are TRBV6-1 and TRBJ1-2; TRBD1 might be the D (6 bases). The CDR3 spans 15 residues. Germline V gene lookup returns CDR1 MNHNS and CDR2 SASEGT. Between the trimmed V and J ends, which lost 0 bases and 4 bases, there was a span of 12 bases. Written as DNA, the CDR3 is TGTGCCAGCAGTGAAGCCCAGGGGAGACTCTATGGCTACACCTTC. Protein: CASSEAQGRLYGYTF.

The V call is TRBV7-2, the J call TRBJ2-3; TRBD2 matches 9 bases. Trimming at V came to 4 bases and at J to 2 bases, leaving 4 bases not matched to a gene. This CDR3 region has 15 residues. From germline, CDR1 is SGHTA and CDR2 FQGNSA. The CDR3 DNA follows: TGTGCCAGCAGCTCGGGACTAGCCCTCACAGATACGCAGTATTTT. This translates into CASSSGLALTDTQYF. Combining the CDR3 with reference TRBV7-2 and TRBJ2-3 gives the whole variable domain GAGVSQSPSNKVTEKGKDVELRCDPISGHTALYWYRQSLGQGLEFLIYFQGNSAPDKSGLPSDRFSAERTGGSVSTLTIQRTQQEDSAVYLCASSSGLALTDTQYFGPGTRLTVL.

The CDR3 nucleotides read TGTGCCAGTAGTGGGACTCATTCCGCCTACGAGCAGTACTTC. Translating gives CASSGTHSAYEQYF. V is TRBV19 and J is TRBJ2-7, with D maybe TRBD2 (6 bases). Germline CDR1 and CDR2: LNHDA and SQIVND (reference sequence). This CDR3 region has 14 residues. V gave up 5 bases and J gave up 2 bases, with 13 bases separating them.

This clone was detected only a few times. The gene calls are TRBV5-4 and TRBJ1-2; 9 nucleotides line up with TRBD1. In germline, CDR1 is SGHNT, CDR2 YYREEE (reference sequence). The CDR3 loop spans 15 amino acids. With V trimmed by 2 bases and J by 3 bases, 5 bases remained unmatched. CDR3 DNA: TGTGCCAGCAGCTTTGACAGGGGGGGTGACTATGGCTACACCTTC. Protein sequence: CASSFDRGGDYGYTF.

The rearrangement uses TRBV7-2 and TRBJ2-5; TRBD2 agrees at 8 bases. This CDR3 has 14 residues. Looked up from germline, CDR1 is SGHTA and CDR2 is FQGNSA. Germline trimming cut 5 bases from V and 5 bases from J; bases unmatched to any gene: 7. The CDR3 sequence is CASSPQTSAETQYF. The CDR3 DNA follows: TGTGCCAGCAGCCCCCAGACTAGCGCGGAGACCCAGTACTTC.

CDR3 in DNA: TGTGCCAGCAGTCTCTGGACAGGGTCGAATTCACCCCTCCACTTT. The encoded protein is CASSLWTGSNSPLHF. J is TRBJ1-6 and V is TRBV6-5, with 8 bases that match TRBD1. The CDR3 runs 15 residues. Losses at the gene ends were 5 bases for V and 7 bases for J; bases not matched to a gene: 7. Germline V gene lookup returns CDR1 MNHEY and CDR2 SVGAGI.